The 8 T cell receptor beta chains below were found in one sample sequenced in a study of T cells in women clearing cervical HPV infection. The repertoire was sequenced with immunoSEQ multiplex PCR; TCRdb's copy has only in-frame clones and lacks some. The sample shows 30,000 to 50,000 clones, and about 5% sits with its ten largest clones. Sequenced material: blood buffy coat. Receptor source: a woman aged 18-70 years with a cervical HPV16 infection that either progressed to CIN3+ or cleared (not recorded which).

On this clone: The read gets to within 3 residues of the CDR3 end, and the germline J gene fills in the rest. The V call is TRBV7-6, the J call TRBJ2-7; 8 bases align to TRBD2. Per germline, CDR1 SGHVS and CDR2 FNYEAQ. The junction had 11 bases not matched to a gene; V was cut back by 3 bases and J by 4 bases. The CDR3 length is 16 residues. The sequenced CDR3 bases are TGTGCCAGCAGCTTGCCCCCTGCCGGGGGGGGATACGAG. It encodes CASSLPPAGGGYE. The CDR3, in full, reads CASSLPPAGGGYEQYF.

The CDR3 spells CASSLRGSGNTIYF. CDR3 DNA, as far as it was read: TGTGCCAGCAGTTTACGGGGATCTGGAAACACC. This chain joins TRBV12-3 or TRBV12-4 and TRBJ1-3; D unclear. The missing CDR3 end, 3 residues past where the read stops, is filled in from the germline J gene. CDR3 length: 14 amino acids. Trimming left V 2 bases short and J 1 base short, with 6 bases between.

A note on this clone: The read comes to an end 3 residues before the CDR3 does, leaving the germline J gene to fill in the end. This sequence joins TRBV6-4 and TRBJ2-2; 10 nucleotides match TRBD1. Per germline, CDR1 MRHNA and CDR2 SNTAGT. This CDR3 is 16 amino acids long. Germline trimming cut 6 bases from V and 4 bases from J; bases unmatched to any gene: 8. The part of the CDR3 DNA that was read is TGTGCCAGCAGCCCGACAGGGGGCGCGGTCACCGGGGAG. Translating gives CASSPTGGAVTGE. The complete CDR3 sequence is CASSPTGGAVTGELFF.

Here the CDR3 reads CASSLAGVRQPQHF. The CDR3 bases that were read are TGTGCCAGCAGCTTAGCAGGGGTCAGACAGCCC. The chain couples TRBV7-8 to TRBJ1-5; D may be TRBD1 (5 bases). The read gets to within 3 residues of the CDR3 end, and the germline J gene fills in the rest. V dropped 0 bases and J dropped 7 bases, with 10 bases sitting between them. The CDR3 spans 14 residues. Per germline, CDR1 SGHVS and CDR2 FQNEAQ.

A note on this clone: Sequencing ends 3 residues short of the CDR3 end; the germline J gene provides the rest. V usage is TRBV19 and J usage is TRBJ2-7; D ambiguous. This CDR3 is built from 12 residues. V was trimmed by 3 bases and J by 2 bases, leaving 5 bases between them. Germline V gene data show CDR1 as LNHDA and CDR2 as SQIVND (reference sequence). CDR3 protein: CASSMGTYEQYF. The CDR3 bases that were read are TGTGCCAGTAGTATGGGCACCTACGAG.

Remarks on this clone: The sequenced fragment ends 3 residues before the CDR3 boundary, so the rest is inferred from the germline J gene. This chain connects TRBV7-2 to TRBJ2-7, with D perhaps TRBD2 (5 bases). The CDR3 spans 15 residues. Germline V CDR1 and CDR2: SGHTA, FQGNSA. The V and J ends lost 5 bases and 1 base respectively, with 15 bases between them. Partial CDR3 DNA: TGTGCCAGCAGCCCCACTAGTTTCGGGTCCTACGAG. This encodes CASSPTSFGSYE. From start to end, the CDR3 is CASSPTSFGSYEQYF.

On this clone itself: The read ends 3 residues early relative to the CDR3; the germline J gene fills the gap. The chain uses TRBV20-1 and TRBJ2-2; the D gene is possibly TRBD2 (6 bases). CDR1 and CDR2 from the germline V gene are DFQATT and SNEGSKA (reference sequence). Trimming removed 1 base from V and 8 bases from J, with 11 bases in between. The CDR3 loop spans 13 amino acids. CDR3: CSARGRGSGELFF. The part of the CDR3 DNA that was read is TGCAGTGCTAGAGGGAGGGGATCAGGGGAG.

In regard to this clone: The CDR3 extends 3 residues past the end of the read, so its final part is completed from the germline J gene. This chain uses TRBV20-1 with TRBJ1-2, with D maybe TRBD1 (5 bases). The CDR3 sequence is 13 residues long. V gave up 5 bases and J gave up 3 bases, with 13 bases separating them. Germline assignment: CDR1 DFQATT and CDR2 SNEGSKA (reference sequence). The sequenced part of the CDR3 DNA is TGCAGTGCTGCCAGGGCTGTTGACTATGGC. Protein: CSAARAVDYG. The entire CDR3 is CSAARAVDYGYTF.